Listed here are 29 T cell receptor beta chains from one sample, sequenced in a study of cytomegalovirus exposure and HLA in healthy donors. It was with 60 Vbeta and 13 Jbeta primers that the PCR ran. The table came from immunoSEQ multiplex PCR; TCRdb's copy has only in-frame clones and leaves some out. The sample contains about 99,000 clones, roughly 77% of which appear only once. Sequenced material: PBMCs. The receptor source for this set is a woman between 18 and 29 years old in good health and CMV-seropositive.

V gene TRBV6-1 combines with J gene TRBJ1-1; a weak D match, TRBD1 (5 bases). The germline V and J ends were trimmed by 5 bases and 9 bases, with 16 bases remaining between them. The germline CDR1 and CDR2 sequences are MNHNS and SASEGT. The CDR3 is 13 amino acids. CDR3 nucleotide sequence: TGTGCCAGCAGTAAAACGGTAGGGGAAAAAGCTTTCTTT. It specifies CASSKTVGEKAFF.

CDR3 coding DNA: TGTGCCAGTAGGGGGACTAGCGGGAGATATAACGAGCAGTACTTC. It encodes CASRGTSGRYNEQYF. This rearrangement joins TRBV7-2 to TRBJ2-7, with 14 bases identical to TRBD2. CDR1 SGHTA and CDR2 FQGNSA come from the germline V gene. Germline trimming cut 9 bases from V and 5 bases from J; bases unmatched to any gene: 9. There are 15 residues in the CDR3.

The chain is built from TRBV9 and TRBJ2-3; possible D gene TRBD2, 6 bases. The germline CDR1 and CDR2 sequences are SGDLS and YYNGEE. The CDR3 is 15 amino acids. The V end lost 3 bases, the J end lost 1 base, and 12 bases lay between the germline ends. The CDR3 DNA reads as TGTGCCAGCAGCGCCAGGGCGGGGCGCACAGATACGCAGTATTTT. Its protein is CASSARAGRTDTQYF.

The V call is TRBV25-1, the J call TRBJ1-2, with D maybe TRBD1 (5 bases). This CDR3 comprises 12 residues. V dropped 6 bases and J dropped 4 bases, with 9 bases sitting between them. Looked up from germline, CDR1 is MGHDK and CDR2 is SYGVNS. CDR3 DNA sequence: TGTGCCAGCAGGGACACCCCCTATGGCTACACCTTC. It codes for CASRDTPYGYTF.

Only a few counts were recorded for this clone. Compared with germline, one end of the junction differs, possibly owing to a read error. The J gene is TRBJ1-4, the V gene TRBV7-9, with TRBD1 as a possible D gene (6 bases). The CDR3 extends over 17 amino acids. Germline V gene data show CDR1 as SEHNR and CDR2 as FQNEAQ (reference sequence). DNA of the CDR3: TGTGCCAGCATCTTAAAAGCACACAGGGATGCTAATGAAAAACTGTTTTTT. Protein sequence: CASILKAHRDANEKLFF.

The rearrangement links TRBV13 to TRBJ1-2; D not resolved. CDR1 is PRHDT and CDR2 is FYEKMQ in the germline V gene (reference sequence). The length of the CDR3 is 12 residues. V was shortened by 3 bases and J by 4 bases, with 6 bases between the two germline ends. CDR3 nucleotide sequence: TGTGCCAGCAGCTTCGGCGGCTATGGCTACACCTTC. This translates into CASSFGGYGYTF.

The CDR3 here is CASSPGHNSYEQYF. In DNA, the CDR3 is TGTGCCAGCAGTCCGGGACACAACTCCTACGAGCAGTACTTC. The gene calls are TRBV7-3 and TRBJ2-7, with a weak D call TRBD1 (6 bases). V shed 6 bases and J shed 0 bases, with 12 bases lying between them. The CDR3 extends over 14 amino acids. Germline V gives CDR1 SGHTA, CDR2 FQGTGA. The full variable domain, completed using reference TRBV7-3 and TRBJ2-7, is GAGVSQTPSNKVTEKGKYVELRCDPISGHTALYWYRQSLGQGPEFLIYFQGTGAADDSGLPNDRFFAVRPEGSVSTLKIQRTERGDSAVYLCASSPGHNSYEQYFGPGTRLTVT.

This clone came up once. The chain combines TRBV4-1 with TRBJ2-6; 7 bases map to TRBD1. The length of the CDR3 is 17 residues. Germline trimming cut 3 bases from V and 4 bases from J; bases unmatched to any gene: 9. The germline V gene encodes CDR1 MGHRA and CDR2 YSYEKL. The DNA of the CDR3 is TGCGCCAGCAGCCACCCGGAGAGGGGGCTAGGGGCCAACGTCCTGACTTTC. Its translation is CASSHPERGLGANVLTF.

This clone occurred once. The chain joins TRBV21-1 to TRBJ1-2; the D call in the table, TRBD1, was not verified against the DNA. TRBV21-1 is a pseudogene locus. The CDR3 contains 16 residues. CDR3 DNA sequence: TGTGCCAGCAGCGCCGCCGGGACACCAGTAAAGTATGGCTACACCTTC. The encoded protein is CASSAAGTPVKYGYTF.

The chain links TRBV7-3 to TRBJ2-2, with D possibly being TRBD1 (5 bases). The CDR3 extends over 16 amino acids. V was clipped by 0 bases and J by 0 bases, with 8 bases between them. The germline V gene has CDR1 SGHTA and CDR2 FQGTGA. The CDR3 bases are TGTGCCAGCAGCTTAACACAGGCCGCGAACACCGGGGAGCTGTTTTTT. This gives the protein CASSLTQAANTGELFF. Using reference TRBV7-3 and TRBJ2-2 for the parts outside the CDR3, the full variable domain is GAGVSQTPSNKVTEKGKYVELRCDPISGHTALYWYRQSLGQGPEFLIYFQGTGAADDSGLPNDRFFAVRPEGSVSTLKIQRTERGDSAVYLCASSLTQAANTGELFFGEGSRLTVL.

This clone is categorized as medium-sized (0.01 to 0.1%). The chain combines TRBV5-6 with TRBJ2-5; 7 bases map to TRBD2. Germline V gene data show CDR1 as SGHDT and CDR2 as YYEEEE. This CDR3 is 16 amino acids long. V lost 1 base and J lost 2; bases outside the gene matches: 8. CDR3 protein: CASSLWLAEPQETQYF. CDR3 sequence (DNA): TGTGCCAGCAGCTTGTGGCTAGCGGAACCTCAAGAGACCCAGTACTTC. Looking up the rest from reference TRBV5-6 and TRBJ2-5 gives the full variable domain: DAGVTQSPTHLIKTRGQQVTLRCSPKSGHDTVSWYQQALGQGPQFIFQYYEEEERQRGNFPDRFSGHQFPNYSSELNVNALLLGDSALYLCASSLWLAEPQETQYFGPGTRLLVL.

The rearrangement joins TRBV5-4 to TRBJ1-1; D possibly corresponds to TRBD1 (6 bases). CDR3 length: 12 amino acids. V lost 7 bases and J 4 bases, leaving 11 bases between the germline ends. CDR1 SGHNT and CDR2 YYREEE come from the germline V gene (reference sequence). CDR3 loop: CASRAGATEAFF. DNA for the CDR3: TGTGCCAGCCGGGCGGGGGCCACTGAAGCTTTCTTT.

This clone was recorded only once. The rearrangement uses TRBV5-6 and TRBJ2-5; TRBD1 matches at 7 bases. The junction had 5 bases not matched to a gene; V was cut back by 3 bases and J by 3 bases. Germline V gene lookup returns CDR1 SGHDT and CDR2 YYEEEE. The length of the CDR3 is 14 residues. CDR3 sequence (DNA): TGTGCCAGCAGCTATTCCGGGACAGAAGAGACCCAGTACTTC. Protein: CASSYSGTEETQYF.

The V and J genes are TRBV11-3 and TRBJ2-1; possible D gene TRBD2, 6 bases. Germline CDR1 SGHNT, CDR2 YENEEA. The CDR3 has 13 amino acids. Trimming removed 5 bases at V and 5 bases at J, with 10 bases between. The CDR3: CASSVTSDNEQFF. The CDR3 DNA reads TGTGCCAGCAGCGTGACTAGTGACAATGAGCAGTTCTTC.

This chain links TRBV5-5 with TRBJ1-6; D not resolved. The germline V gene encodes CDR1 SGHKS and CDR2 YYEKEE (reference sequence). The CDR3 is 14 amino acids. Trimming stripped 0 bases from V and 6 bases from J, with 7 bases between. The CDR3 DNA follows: TGTGCCAGCAGCTTGGACAGCCCTAATTCACCCCTCCACTTT. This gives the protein CASSLDSPNSPLHF.

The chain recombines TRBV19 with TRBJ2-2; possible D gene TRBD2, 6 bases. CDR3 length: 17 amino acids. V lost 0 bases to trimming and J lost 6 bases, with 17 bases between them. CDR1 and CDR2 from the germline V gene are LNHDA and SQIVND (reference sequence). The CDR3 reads CASSIDLREARPGELFF. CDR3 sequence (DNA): TGTGCCAGTAGTATAGATCTTAGGGAGGCCCGCCCCGGGGAGCTGTTTTTT. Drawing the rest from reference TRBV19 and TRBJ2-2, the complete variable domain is DGGITQSPKYLFRKEGQNVTLSCEQNLNHDAMYWYRQDPGQGLRLIYYSQIVNDFQKGDIAEGYSVSREKKESFPLTVTSAQKNPTAFYLCASSIDLREARPGELFFGEGSRLTVL.

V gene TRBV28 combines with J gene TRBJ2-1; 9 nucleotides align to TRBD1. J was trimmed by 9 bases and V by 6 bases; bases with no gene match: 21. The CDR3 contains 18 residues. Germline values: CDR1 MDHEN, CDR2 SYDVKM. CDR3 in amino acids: CASSEGQGANLGRGEQFF. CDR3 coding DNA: TGTGCCAGCAGCGAGGGACAGGGAGCAAACTTGGGGAGGGGTGAGCAGTTCTTC.

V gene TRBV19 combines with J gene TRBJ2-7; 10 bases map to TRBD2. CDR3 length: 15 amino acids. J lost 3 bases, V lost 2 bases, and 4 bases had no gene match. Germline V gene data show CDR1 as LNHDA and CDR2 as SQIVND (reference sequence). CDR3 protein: CASSILAGESYEQYF. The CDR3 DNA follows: TGTGCCAGTAGTATACTAGCGGGGGAGAGCTACGAGCAGTACTTC.

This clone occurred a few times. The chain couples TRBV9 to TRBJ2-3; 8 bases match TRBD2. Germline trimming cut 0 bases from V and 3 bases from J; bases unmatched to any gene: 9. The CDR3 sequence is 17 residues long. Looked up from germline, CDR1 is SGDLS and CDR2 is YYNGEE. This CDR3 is CASSVAGLASLTDTQYF. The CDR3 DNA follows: TGTGCCAGCAGCGTAGCAGGACTAGCTTCTTTGACAGATACGCAGTATTTT. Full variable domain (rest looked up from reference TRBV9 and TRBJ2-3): DSGVTQTPKHLITATGQRVTLRCSPRSGDLSVYWYQQSLDQGLQFLIQYYNGEERAKGNILERFSAQQFPDLHSELNLSSLELGDSALYFCASSVAGLASLTDTQYFGPGTRLTVL.

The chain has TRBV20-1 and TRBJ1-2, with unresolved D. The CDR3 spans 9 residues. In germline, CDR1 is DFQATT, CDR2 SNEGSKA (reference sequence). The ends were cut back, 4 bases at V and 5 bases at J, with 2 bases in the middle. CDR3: CSATYGYTF. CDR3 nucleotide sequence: TGCAGTGCTACGTATGGCTACACCTTC.

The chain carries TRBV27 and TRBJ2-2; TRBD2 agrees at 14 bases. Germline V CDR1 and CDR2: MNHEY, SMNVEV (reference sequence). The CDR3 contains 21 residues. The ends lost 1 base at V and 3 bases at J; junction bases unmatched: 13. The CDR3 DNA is TGTGCCAGCAGTTTATGGGGGCATGGAGGGACTAGCGGGAGCGACACCGGGGAGCTGTTTTTT. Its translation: CASSLWGHGGTSGSDTGELFF.

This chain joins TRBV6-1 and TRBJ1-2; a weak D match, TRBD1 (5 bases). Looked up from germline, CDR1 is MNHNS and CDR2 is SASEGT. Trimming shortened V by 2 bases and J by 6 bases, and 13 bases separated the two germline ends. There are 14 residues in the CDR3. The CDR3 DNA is TGTGCCAGCAGTGAAATTGGGCAGGGTAATGGCTACACCTTC. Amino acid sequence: CASSEIGQGNGYTF.

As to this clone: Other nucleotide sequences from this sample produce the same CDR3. The CDR3 here is CATSRDGGNNEQFF. CDR3 in DNA: TGTGCCACCAGCAGAGATGGAGGAAACAATGAGCAGTTCTTC. The V gene is TRBV15, the J gene TRBJ2-1, with TRBD2 as a possible D gene (5 bases). The length of the CDR3 is 14 residues. Between the trimmed V and J ends, which lost 0 bases and 5 bases, there was a span of 8 bases. CDR1 and CDR2 from the germline V gene are LNHNV and YYDKDF (reference sequence).

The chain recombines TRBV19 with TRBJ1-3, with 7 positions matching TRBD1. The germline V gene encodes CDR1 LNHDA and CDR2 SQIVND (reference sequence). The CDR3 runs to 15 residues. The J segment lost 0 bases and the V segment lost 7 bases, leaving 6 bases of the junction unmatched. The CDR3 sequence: CASMLTGNSGNTIYF. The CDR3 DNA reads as TGTGCCAGTATGCTGACAGGGAACTCTGGAAACACCATATATTTT.

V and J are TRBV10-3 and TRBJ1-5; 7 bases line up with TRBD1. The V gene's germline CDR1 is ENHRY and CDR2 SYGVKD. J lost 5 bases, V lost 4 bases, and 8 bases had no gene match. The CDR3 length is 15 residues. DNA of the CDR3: TGTGCCATCAGTGCCTCCACAGGGGATGATCAGCCCCAGCATTTT. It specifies CAISASTGDDQPQHF.

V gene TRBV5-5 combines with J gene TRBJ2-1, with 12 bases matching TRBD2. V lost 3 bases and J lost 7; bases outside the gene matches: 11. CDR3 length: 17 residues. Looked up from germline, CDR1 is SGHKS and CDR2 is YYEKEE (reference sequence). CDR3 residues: CASSYVTGTSGFNEQFF. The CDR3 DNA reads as TGTGCCAGCAGCTATGTAACCGGGACTAGCGGGTTTAATGAGCAGTTCTTC.

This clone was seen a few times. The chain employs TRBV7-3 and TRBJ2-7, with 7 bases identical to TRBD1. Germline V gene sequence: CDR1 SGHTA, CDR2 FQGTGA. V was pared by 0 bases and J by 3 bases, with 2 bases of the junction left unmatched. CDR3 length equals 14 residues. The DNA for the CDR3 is TGTGCCAGCAGCTTAACGGGGACAGACTACGAGCAGTACTTC. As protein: CASSLTGTDYEQYF.

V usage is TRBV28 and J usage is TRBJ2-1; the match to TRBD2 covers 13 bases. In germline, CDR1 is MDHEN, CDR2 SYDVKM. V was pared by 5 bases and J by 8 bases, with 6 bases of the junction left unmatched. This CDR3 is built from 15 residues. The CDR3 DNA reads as TGTGCCAGCAGTCTACTAGCGGGAGGGCCCCATGAGCAGTTCTTC. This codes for CASSLLAGGPHEQFF.

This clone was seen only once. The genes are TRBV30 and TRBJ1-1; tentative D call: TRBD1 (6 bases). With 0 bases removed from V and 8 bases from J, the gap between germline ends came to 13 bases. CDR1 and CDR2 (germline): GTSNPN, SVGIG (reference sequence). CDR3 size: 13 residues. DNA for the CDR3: TGTGCCTGGAGTGTGCTAGGCAGGGGAGAAGCTTTCTTT. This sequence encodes CAWSVLGRGEAFF.